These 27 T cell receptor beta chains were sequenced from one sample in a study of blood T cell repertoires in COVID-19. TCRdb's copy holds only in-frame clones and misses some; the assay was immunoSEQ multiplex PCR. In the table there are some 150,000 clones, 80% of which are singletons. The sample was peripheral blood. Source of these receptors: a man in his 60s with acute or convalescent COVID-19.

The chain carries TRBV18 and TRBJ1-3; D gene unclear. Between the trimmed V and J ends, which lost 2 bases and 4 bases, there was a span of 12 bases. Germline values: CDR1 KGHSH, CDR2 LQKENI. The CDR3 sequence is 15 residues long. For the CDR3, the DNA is TGTGCCAGCTCACCAAGAGGAGCGCAGGGAAACACCATATATTTT. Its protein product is CASSPRGAQGNTIYF.

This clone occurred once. The chain's CDR3 is CASSEGGSGGSYEQYF. CDR3 sequence (DNA): TGTGCCAGCAGTGAAGGGGGGAGCGGGGGCTCCTACGAGCAGTACTTC. V and J are TRBV6-1 and TRBJ2-7, with 8 bases aligning to TRBD2. Germline assignment: CDR1 MNHNS and CDR2 SASEGT. V shed 1 base, J shed 0 bases, and the junction held 5 bases outside the gene matches. This CDR3 region has 16 residues.

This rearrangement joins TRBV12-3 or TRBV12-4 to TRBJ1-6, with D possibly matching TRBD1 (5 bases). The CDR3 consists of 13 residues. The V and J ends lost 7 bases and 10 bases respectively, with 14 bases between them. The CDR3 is CASTQTGSSPLHF. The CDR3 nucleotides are TGTGCCAGCACCCAAACAGGCTCCTCACCCCTCCACTTT.

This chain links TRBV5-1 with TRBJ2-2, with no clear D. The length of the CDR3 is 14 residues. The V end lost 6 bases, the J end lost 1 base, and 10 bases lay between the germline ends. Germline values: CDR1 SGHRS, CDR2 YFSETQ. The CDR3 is CASKSDGNTGELFF. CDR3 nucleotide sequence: TGCGCCAGCAAAAGCGATGGGAACACCGGGGAGCTGTTTTTT.

Here the CDR3 reads CATSTQAGGEQFF. The CDR3, as DNA: TGTGCCACCAGCACACAGGCAGGCGGTGAGCAGTTCTTC. The J gene is TRBJ2-1, the V gene TRBV24-1; D is possibly TRBD1 (5 bases). Trimming took 7 bases from V and 9 from J, leaving 15 bases between them. Germline assignment: CDR1 KGHDR and CDR2 SFDVKD. CDR3 size: 13 residues.

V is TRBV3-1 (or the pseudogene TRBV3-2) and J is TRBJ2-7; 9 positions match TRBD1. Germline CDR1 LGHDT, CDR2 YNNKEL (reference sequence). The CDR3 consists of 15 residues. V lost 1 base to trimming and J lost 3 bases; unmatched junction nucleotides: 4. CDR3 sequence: CASSQAKGQGYEQYF. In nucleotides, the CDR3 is TGTGCCAGCAGCCAAGCGAAGGGACAGGGCTACGAGCAGTACTTC.

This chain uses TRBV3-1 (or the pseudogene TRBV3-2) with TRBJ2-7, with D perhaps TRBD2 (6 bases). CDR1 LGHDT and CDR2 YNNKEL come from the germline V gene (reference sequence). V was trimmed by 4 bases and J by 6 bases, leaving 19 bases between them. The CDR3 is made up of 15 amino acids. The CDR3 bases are TGTGCCAGCAGCCTCCCGGGGCGGGGCCGCGGCGAGCAGTACTTC. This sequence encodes CASSLPGRGRGEQYF.

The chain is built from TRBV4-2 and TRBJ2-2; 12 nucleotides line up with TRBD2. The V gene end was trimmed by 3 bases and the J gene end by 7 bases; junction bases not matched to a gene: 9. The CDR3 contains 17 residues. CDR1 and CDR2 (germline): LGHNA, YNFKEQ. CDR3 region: CASSHETSGSLFGELFF. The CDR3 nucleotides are TGTGCCAGCAGCCATGAGACTAGCGGGAGTCTGTTCGGGGAGCTGTTTTTT.

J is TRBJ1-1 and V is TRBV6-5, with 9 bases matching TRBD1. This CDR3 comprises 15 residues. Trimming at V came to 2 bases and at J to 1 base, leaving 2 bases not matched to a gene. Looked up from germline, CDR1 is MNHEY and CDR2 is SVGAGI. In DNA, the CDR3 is TGTGCCAGCAGTTACGGGACAGGGCGGAACACTGAAGCTTTCTTT. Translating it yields CASSYGTGRNTEAFF.

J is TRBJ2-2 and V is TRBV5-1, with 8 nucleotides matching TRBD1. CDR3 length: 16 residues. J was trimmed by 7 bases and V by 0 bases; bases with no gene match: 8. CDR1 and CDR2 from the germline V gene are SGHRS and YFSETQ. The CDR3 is CASSLVPQGAIGELFF. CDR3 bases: TGCGCCAGCAGCTTGGTACCTCAGGGGGCGATCGGGGAGCTGTTTTTT.

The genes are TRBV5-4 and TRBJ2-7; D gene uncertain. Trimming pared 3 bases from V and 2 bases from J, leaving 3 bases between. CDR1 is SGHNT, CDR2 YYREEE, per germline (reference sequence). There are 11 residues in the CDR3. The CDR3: CASSSTYEQYF. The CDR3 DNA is TGTGCCAGCAGCTCCACCTACGAGCAGTACTTC.

As DNA, the CDR3 is TGTGCCAGCAGCGACAGTACGCCTGGAAACACCATATATTTT. This encodes CASSDSTPGNTIYF. V is TRBV9 and J is TRBJ1-3; D is unclear. V lost 3 bases and J lost 2, with 9 bases in between. This CDR3 is 14 amino acids long. CDR1 is SGDLS and CDR2 is YYNGEE in the germline V gene.

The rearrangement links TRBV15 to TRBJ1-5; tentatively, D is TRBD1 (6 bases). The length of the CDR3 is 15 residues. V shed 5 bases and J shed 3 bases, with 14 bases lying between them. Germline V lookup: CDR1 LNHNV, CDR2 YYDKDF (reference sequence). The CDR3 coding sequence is TGTGCCACCAGCGGGACCGGACAGTTCAATCAGCCCCAGCATTTT. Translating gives CATSGTGQFNQPQHF. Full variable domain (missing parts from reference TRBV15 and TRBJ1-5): DAMVIQNPRYQVTQFGKPVTLSCSQTLNHNVMYWYQQKSSQAPKLLFHYYDKDFNNEADTPDNFQSRRPNTSFCFLDIRSPGLGDTAMYLCATSGTGQFNQPQHFGDGTRLSIL.

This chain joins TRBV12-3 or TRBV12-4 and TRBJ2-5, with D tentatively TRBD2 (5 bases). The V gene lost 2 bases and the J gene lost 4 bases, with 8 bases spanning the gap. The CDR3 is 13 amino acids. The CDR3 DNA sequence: TGTGCCAGCAGTTTAAGAGAGGGAGAGACCCAGTACTTC. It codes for CASSLREGETQYF.

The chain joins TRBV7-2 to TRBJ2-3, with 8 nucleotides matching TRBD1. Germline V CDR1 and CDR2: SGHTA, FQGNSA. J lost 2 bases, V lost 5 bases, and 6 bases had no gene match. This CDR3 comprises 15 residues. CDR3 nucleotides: TGTGCCAGCAGCACGCGGACAGGGAACACAGATACGCAGTATTTT. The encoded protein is CASSTRTGNTDTQYF.

The CDR3 loop is CASSRPTGVGEKLFF. CDR3 in DNA: TGTGCCAGCAGCCGTCCCACAGGGGTGGGTGAAAAACTGTTTTTT. V usage is TRBV28 and J usage is TRBJ1-4; 7 positions match TRBD1. V was pared by 6 bases and J by 7 bases, with 11 bases of the junction left unmatched. Germline V lookup: CDR1 MDHEN, CDR2 SYDVKM. CDR3 size: 15 residues. Combining the CDR3 with reference TRBV28 and TRBJ1-4 gives the whole variable domain DVKVTQSSRYLVKRTGEKVFLECVQDMDHENMFWYRQDPGLGLRLIYFSYDVKMKEKGDIPEGYSVSREKKERFSLILESASTNQTSMYLCASSRPTGVGEKLFFGSGTQLSVL.

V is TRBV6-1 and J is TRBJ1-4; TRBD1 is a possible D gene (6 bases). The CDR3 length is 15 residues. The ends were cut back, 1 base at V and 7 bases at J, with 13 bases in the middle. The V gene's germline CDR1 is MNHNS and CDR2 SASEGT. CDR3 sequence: CASSEGWAGVEKLFF. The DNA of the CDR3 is TGTGCCAGCAGTGAAGGTTGGGCAGGGGTTGAAAAACTGTTTTTT.

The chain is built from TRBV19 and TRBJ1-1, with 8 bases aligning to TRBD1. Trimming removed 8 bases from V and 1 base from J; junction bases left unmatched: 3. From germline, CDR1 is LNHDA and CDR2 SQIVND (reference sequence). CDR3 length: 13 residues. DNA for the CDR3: TGTGCCAGTCGGACAGGGCGGAACACTGAAGCTTTCTTT. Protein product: CASRTGRNTEAFF.

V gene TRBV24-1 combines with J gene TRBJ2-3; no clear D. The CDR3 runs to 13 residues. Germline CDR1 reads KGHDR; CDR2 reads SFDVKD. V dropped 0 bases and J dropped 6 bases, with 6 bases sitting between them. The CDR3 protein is CATSDLVVDTQYF. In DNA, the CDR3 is TGTGCCACCAGTGATTTGGTAGTGGATACGCAGTATTTT.

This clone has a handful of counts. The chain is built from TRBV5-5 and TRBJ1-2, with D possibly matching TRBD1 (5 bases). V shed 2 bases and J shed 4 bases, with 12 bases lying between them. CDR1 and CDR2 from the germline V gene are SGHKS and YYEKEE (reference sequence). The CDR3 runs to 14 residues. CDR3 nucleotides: TGTGCCAGCAGCTTCCAGGCCGGGGGCTATGGCTACACCTTC. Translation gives CASSFQAGGYGYTF.

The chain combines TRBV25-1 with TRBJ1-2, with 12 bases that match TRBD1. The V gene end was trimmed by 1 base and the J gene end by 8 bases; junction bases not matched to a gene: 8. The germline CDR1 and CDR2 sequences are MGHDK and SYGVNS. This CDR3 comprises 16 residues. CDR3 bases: TGTGCCAGCAGTGAATGGGGACAGGGGGCCACGGGCGGCTACACCTTC. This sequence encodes CASSEWGQGATGGYTF.

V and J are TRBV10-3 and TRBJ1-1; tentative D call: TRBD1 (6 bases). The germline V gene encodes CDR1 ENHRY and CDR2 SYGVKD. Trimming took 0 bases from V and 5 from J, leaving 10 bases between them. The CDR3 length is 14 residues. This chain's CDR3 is CAISESVRGTEAFF. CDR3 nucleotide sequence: TGTGCCATCAGTGAGTCGGTGAGGGGGACTGAAGCTTTCTTT.

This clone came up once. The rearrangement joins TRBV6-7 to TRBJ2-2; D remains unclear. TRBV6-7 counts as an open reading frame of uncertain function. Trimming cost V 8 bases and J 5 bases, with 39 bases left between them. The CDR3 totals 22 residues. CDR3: CASSKNQSTNPPLRVATGELFF. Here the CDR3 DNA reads TGTGCCAGCTCGAAAAACCAAAGTACTAATCCCCCCCTACGTGTAGCTACCGGGGAGCTGTTTTTT.

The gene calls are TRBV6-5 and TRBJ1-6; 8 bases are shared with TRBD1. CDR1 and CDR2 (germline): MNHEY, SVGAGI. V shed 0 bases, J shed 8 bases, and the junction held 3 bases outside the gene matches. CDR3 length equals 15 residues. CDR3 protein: CASSYSNRGDSPLHF. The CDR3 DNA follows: TGTGCCAGCAGTTACTCGAACAGGGGGGATTCACCCCTCCACTTT.

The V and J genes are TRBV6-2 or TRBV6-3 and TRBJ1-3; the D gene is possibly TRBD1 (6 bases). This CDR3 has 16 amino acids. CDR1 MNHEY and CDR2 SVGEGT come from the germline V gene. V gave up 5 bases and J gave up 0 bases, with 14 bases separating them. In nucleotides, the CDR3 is TGTGCCAGCAGTCAGGACAGTACGCTCTCTGGAAACACCATATATTTT. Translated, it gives CASSQDSTLSGNTIYF.

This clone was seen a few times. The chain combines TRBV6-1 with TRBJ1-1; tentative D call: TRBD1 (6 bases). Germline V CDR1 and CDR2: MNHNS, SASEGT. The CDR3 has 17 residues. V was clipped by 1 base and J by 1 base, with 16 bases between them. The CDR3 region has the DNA TGTGCCAGCAGTGAAGGGGCAGGGGTAGGCCGGAACACTGAAGCTTTCTTT. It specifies CASSEGAGVGRNTEAFF.

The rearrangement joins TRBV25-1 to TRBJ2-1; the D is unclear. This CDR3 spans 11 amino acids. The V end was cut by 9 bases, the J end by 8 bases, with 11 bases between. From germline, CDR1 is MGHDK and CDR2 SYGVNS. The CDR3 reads CASAQFHEQFF. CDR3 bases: TGTGCCAGTGCCCAGTTCCATGAGCAGTTCTTC.